Shown below are 3 T cell receptor beta chains from a single sample sequenced in a study of blood T cell repertoires in COVID-19. Produced via immunoSEQ multiplex PCR; TCRdb's table is partial and in-frame only. The sample holds 390,000 or so clones, roughly 88% seen once. The sequencing input was peripheral blood. Source of these receptors: a woman in her thirties with active or convalescent COVID-19.

This clone was counted between two and nine times. CDR3 coding DNA: TGCGCCAGCAGCCAAGGACTAGCGGGAGCTCGCGAGCAGTACTTC. This translates into CASSQGLAGAREQYF. The chain employs TRBV4-1 and TRBJ2-7, with 12 positions matching TRBD2. The CDR3 extends over 15 amino acids. V was pared by 1 base and J by 6 bases, with 4 bases of the junction left unmatched. Germline CDR1 MGHRA, CDR2 YSYEKL.

This clone was seen only a few times. The CDR3 loop is CASSSPGQGGGYTF. The DNA for the CDR3 is TGTGCCAGCAGCTCACCCGGACAGGGTGGTGGCTACACCTTC. The chain is built from TRBV5-6 and TRBJ1-2; 8 bases line up with TRBD1. The V gene end was trimmed by 3 bases and the J gene end by 7 bases; junction bases not matched to a gene: 8. The CDR3 totals 14 residues. Looked up from germline, CDR1 is SGHDT and CDR2 is YYEEEE.

Only one count was recorded for this clone. The chain carries TRBV13 and TRBJ2-5; no firm D call. Germline CDR1 is PRHDT and CDR2 is FYEKMQ (reference sequence). V was cut by 4 bases and J by 1 base, with 7 bases left in between. The CDR3 extends over 13 amino acids. The chain's CDR3 is CASSSTPQETQYF. The CDR3, as DNA: TGTGCCAGCAGCTCGACACCCCAAGAGACCCAGTACTTC.